Listed below are T cell receptor beta chains from one sample, sequenced in a study of cytomegalovirus exposure and HLA in healthy donors. Libraries were prepared by immunoSEQ multiplex PCR; TCRdb keeps only in-frame clonotypes and omits some of them. Of under 150,000 clones in the sample, less than 80% were seen once. The source material was PBMCs. All receptors derive from a female donor in good health and CMV-seropositive. Each CDR3 is given with its conserved first and last residue. D genes are given only for firm matches.

D,V,CDR3
.,TRBV9,CASSVDPRASYEQYF
TRBD2,TRBV4-1,CASRKLAGQETQYF
.,TRBV19,CASSMGEATEAFF
.,TRBV19,CASSIPGMETQYF
TRBD2,TRBV6-5,CASSFGLAGVINEQFF
.,TRBV6-5,CASSYRGVSTDTQYF
TRBD2,TRBV5-1,CASSPSGGSTDTQYF
.,TRBV10-3,CAISLDNQPQHF
.,TRBV7-2,CASSGSTAVYEQYF
.,TRBV7-3,CAGSLAQGDEQFF
.,TRBV5-1,CASSPGLLTNTGELFF
.,TRBV7-8,CASSKTRPSESSYNSPLHF
TRBD2,TRBV27,CASSSSGSSEQYF
TRBD2,TRBV5-1,CASSQRTSGGTDTQYF
TRBD2,TRBV5-1,CASSNELAGGPREQYF
TRBD2,TRBV5-6,CASSFPGLEDRYNEQFF
.,TRBV11-2,CASSYRRDKNTEAFF
TRBD2,TRBV6-5,CAVSRSGKGNEQYF
.,TRBV27,CASSLSAGGWSEQYF
TRBD1,TRBV5-1,CASSSGQTNSPLHF
.,TRBV7-9,CASNLYTDTQYF
.,TRBV7-9,CASSSPGLLETQYF
.,TRBV7-9,CASSFLQGQVGEQYF
.,TRBV28,CASSLLGARNQPQHF
.,TRBV6-5,CASGPGGELFF
TRBD1,TRBV5-4,CASSFPTGGSPETQYF
.,TRBV6-5,CASSYDWGLGNTIYF
TRBD1,TRBV2,CASSATGVSTEAFF
TRBD2,TRBV7-2,CASSLAGTSSYEQYF
.,TRBV5-4,CASSPDRGWETQYF
TRBD1,TRBV28,CASSMGQGIAEAFF
TRBD1,TRBV29-1,CSVDVAGGQSYSGNTIYF
.,TRBV18,CASSPQKAYEQYF
TRBD2,TRBV2,CASSQGLAVDTQYF